Below, 17 T cell receptor beta chains from the same sample are listed, as sequenced in a study of Ad26.COV2.S vaccination and SARS-CoV-2 variants. The treatment is: around 19 received Ad26.COV2.S at low or high dose, single or two shots; about 5 received placebo; per-sample allocation not given. It was on day 63 after the first vaccine or placebo injection that samples were taken. Assay used: immunoSEQ multiplex PCR; TCRdb lists only in-frame clones, some missing. The sample carries 350,000 to 450,000 clones, about 80% recorded once. The sequenced sample was peripheral blood, obtained in a trial of Ad26.COV2.S vaccine versus placebo. The receptors stem from a person aged 18 to 65 who received the Ad26.COV2.S COVID-19 vaccine or a placebo.

The chain links TRBV12-5 to TRBJ2-2, with D unresolved. V was cut by 1 base and J by 6 bases, with 3 bases left in between. The CDR3 runs 12 residues. The germline V gene encodes CDR1 LGHNT and CDR2 FRNRAP. The CDR3 loop is CASGLAPGELFF. The CDR3 coding sequence is TGTGCTAGTGGTTTGGCACCCGGGGAGCTGTTTTTT.

This clone appeared a few times. The rearrangement links TRBV2 to TRBJ1-1; perhaps TRBD1 as D (6 bases). Trimming removed 6 bases from V and 3 bases from J, with 11 bases in between. In germline, CDR1 is SNHLY, CDR2 FYNNEI. This CDR3 comprises 13 residues. The CDR3 protein is CASRPNRDTEAFF. The CDR3 nucleotides are TGTGCCAGCAGGCCCAACAGGGACACTGAAGCTTTCTTT.

This chain uses TRBV7-9 with TRBJ2-1; no definite D call. The CDR3 covers 15 residues. Trimming pared 4 bases from V and 6 bases from J, leaving 16 bases between. Germline CDR1 and CDR2: SEHNR and FQNEAQ (reference sequence). This CDR3 is CASSSPWSASNEQFF. The CDR3 nucleotides read TGTGCCAGCAGCTCCCCGTGGAGCGCCTCCAATGAGCAGTTCTTC.

This sequence joins TRBV5-1 and TRBJ1-2; possibly TRBD1 for D (5 bases). This CDR3 spans 15 amino acids. CDR1 SGHRS and CDR2 YFSETQ come from the germline V gene. The V end was cut by 6 bases, the J end by 0 bases, with 15 bases between. CDR3 amino acids: CASTPAGLPNYGYTF. The CDR3 coding sequence is TGCGCCAGCACCCCAGCGGGGCTTCCTAACTATGGCTACACCTTC.

This chain connects TRBV5-4 to TRBJ1-1, with no clear D. The V gene lost 4 bases and the J gene lost 5 bases, with 21 bases spanning the gap. Germline V lookup: CDR1 SGHNT, CDR2 YYREEE (reference sequence). This CDR3 comprises 16 residues. CDR3 amino acids: CASSGAGGPRETEAFF. CDR3 nucleotide sequence: TGTGCCAGCAGCGGCGCTGGAGGCCCGAGAGAGACTGAAGCTTTCTTT.

This chain joins TRBV6-6 and TRBJ1-4; D is perhaps TRBD1 (6 bases). The CDR3 extends over 13 amino acids. The V and J ends lost 8 bases and 8 bases respectively, with 15 bases between them. CDR1 is MNHNY, CDR2 SVGAGI, per germline (reference sequence). The CDR3: CASDRNGDEKLFF. As DNA, the CDR3 is TGTGCCAGCGACAGGAATGGAGACGAAAAACTGTTTTTT.

The rearrangement uses TRBV9 and TRBJ2-1, with 12 bases identical to TRBD1. Trimming cost V 2 bases and J 5 bases; bases outside gene matches: 11. Germline CDR1 reads SGDLS; CDR2 reads YYNGEE. The CDR3 totals 18 residues. CDR3 protein: CASSVMGQGAYSDNEQFF. CDR3 DNA: TGTGCCAGCAGCGTTATGGGACAGGGGGCCTATTCCGACAATGAGCAGTTCTTC.

V gene TRBV6-5 combines with J gene TRBJ1-1; possible D gene TRBD1, 5 bases. Deletions cut 3 bases from V and 8 bases from J, with 10 bases between. Germline assignment: CDR1 MNHEY and CDR2 SVGAGI. This CDR3 has 12 amino acids. CDR3 in amino acids: CASSYGRAEAFF. CDR3 DNA: TGTGCCAGCAGTTATGGCAGGGCGGAAGCTTTCTTT.

This clone appeared once. The chain joins TRBV7-9 to TRBJ1-1; D unresolved. This CDR3 contains 12 residues. Trimming took off 5 bases at V and 6 bases at J, with 10 bases between the two ends. Germline values: CDR1 SEHNR, CDR2 FQNEAQ (reference sequence). Written as DNA, the CDR3 is TGTGCCAGCAGCCGCACAAAGCCTGAAGCTTTCTTT. Protein sequence: CASSRTKPEAFF.

CDR3: CASSPTLLAGGLNEQFF. DNA for the CDR3: TGCGCCAGCAGCCCCACGCTTCTAGCGGGGGGGCTCAATGAGCAGTTCTTC. V usage is TRBV5-1 and J usage is TRBJ2-1; 12 bases line up with TRBD2. Trimming cost V 4 bases and J 6 bases; bases outside gene matches: 11. The length of the CDR3 is 17 residues. The germline gives CDR1 SGHRS, CDR2 YFSETQ.

V is TRBV11-2 and J is TRBJ2-1; no firm D call. The CDR3 runs 12 residues. CDR1 and CDR2 (germline): SGHAT, FQNNGV. V was clipped by 5 bases and J by 9 bases, with 11 bases between them. DNA for the CDR3: TGTGCCAGCAGCCCTCTTACGGGTGAGCAGTTCTTC. Encoded protein: CASSPLTGEQFF.

This rearrangement joins TRBV27 to TRBJ2-1, with D perhaps being TRBD1 or TRBD2 (6 bases each). V was cut by 2 bases and J by 7 bases, with 18 bases left in between. CDR1 MNHEY and CDR2 SMNVEV come from the germline V gene (reference sequence). CDR3 length: 16 amino acids. CDR3 loop: CASSLGWGARGNEQFF. CDR3 nucleotides: TGTGCCAGCAGTTTAGGGTGGGGGGCTAGAGGGAATGAGCAGTTCTTC.

This chain links TRBV5-6 with TRBJ1-2; TRBD1 matches at 12 bases. Germline CDR1 SGHDT, CDR2 YYEEEE. The CDR3 is 14 amino acids. Losses at the gene ends were 6 bases for V and 4 bases for J; bases not matched to a gene: 4. In DNA, the CDR3 is TGTGCCAGCACGGGACAGGGGGCTTTCTATGGCTACACCTTC. Translation: CASTGQGAFYGYTF.

For the CDR3, the DNA is TGTGCCACCCAATCCACCGGAGGAGTTTACGAGCAGTACTTC. It codes for CATQSTGGVYEQYF. V is TRBV19 and J is TRBJ2-7, with a possible D match to TRBD2 (5 bases). Germline-derived CDR1 and CDR2 are LNHDA and SQIVND (reference sequence). The CDR3 contains 14 residues. With 10 bases removed from V and 4 bases from J, the gap between germline ends came to 20 bases.

V is TRBV7-9 and J is TRBJ2-7; D not certain. The germline V gene encodes CDR1 SEHNR and CDR2 FQNEAQ (reference sequence). The CDR3 is 12 amino acids. V shed 0 bases and J shed 6 bases, with 6 bases lying between them. This chain's CDR3 is CASSLAASEQYF. CDR3 sequence (DNA): TGTGCCAGCAGCTTAGCGGCCAGCGAGCAGTACTTC.

The chain is built from TRBV1 and TRBJ1-5. TRBV1 represents a pseudogene. This CDR3 region has 16 residues. The CDR3 reads CTSSPSGGANNQPQHF. The CDR3 DNA reads as TGCACCAGCAGTCCCTCGGGGGGGGCGAACAATCAGCCCCAGCATTTT.

The rearrangement links TRBV4-2 to TRBJ1-2; D is unresolved. The CDR3 runs to 14 residues. Deletions cut 0 bases from V and 2 bases from J, with 7 bases between. CDR1 LGHNA and CDR2 YNFKEQ come from the germline V gene. Here the CDR3 reads CASSQDPENYGYTF. In DNA form, the CDR3 reads TGTGCCAGCAGCCAAGATCCAGAAAACTATGGCTACACCTTC.